These 25 T cell receptor beta chains share one sample of origin, sequenced in a study of blood T cell repertoires in COVID-19. Clones were read by immunoSEQ multiplex PCR, and TCRdb kept only the in-frame ones, dropping some. This table has 200,000 to 300,000 clones, 80% to 90% appearing once. Sequencing input: peripheral blood. These receptors were collected from a man aged 60-69 years with acute or convalescent COVID-19.

The chain's CDR3 is CASSLAGRGYNEQFF. The CDR3 DNA follows: TGTGCCAGCAGTTTAGCGGGAAGGGGCTACAATGAGCAGTTCTTC. V gene TRBV27 combines with J gene TRBJ2-1, with a tentative D call TRBD2 (6 bases). The CDR3 loop spans 15 amino acids. The germline CDR1 and CDR2 sequences are MNHEY and SMNVEV (reference sequence). The V end lost 2 bases, the J end lost 3 bases, and 11 bases lay between the germline ends.

V is TRBV7-6 and J is TRBJ1-1; 8 nucleotides line up with TRBD1. Germline CDR1 reads SGHVS; CDR2 reads FNYEAQ. Trimming cost V 5 bases and J 2 bases; bases outside gene matches: 13. This CDR3 comprises 17 residues. The chain's CDR3 is CASSRRPGTGFNTEAFF. The CDR3 DNA is TGTGCCAGCAGCCGGCGCCCGGGGACAGGCTTTAACACTGAAGCTTTCTTT.

The chain is built from TRBV18 and TRBJ1-1; D not certain. V lost 1 base and J 1 base, leaving 10 bases between the germline ends. The length of the CDR3 is 15 residues. Germline CDR1 reads KGHSH; CDR2 reads LQKENI. The CDR3 DNA follows: TGTGCCAGCTCACCACGACAAACAGCGAACACTGAAGCTTTCTTT. It yields the protein CASSPRQTANTEAFF.

The V and J genes are TRBV6-5 and TRBJ2-1; 14 bases line up with TRBD2. The ends lost 2 bases at V and 6 bases at J; junction bases unmatched: 0. Germline lookup yields CDR1 MNHEY and CDR2 SVGAGI. The CDR3 sequence is 15 residues long. The CDR3: CASSYGTSGSNEQFF. In DNA, the CDR3 is TGTGCCAGCAGTTACGGGACTAGCGGGAGCAATGAGCAGTTCTTC.

The V and J genes are TRBV14 and TRBJ1-6; D is undetermined. The CDR3 totals 15 residues. V was trimmed by 2 bases and J by 3 bases, leaving 8 bases between them. Germline CDR1 is SGHDN and CDR2 is FVKESK. The CDR3 loop is CASSQRFNYNSPLHF. As DNA, the CDR3 is TGTGCCAGCAGCCAACGGTTCAACTATAATTCACCCCTCCACTTT. Complete variable domain (other parts from reference TRBV14 and TRBJ1-6): EAGVTQFPSHSVIEKGQTVTLRCDPISGHDNLYWYRRVMGKEIKFLLHFVKESKQDESGMPNNRFLAERTGGTYSTLKVQPAELEDSGVYFCASSQRFNYNSPLHFGNGTRLTVT.

This chain connects TRBV6-5 to TRBJ2-7; TRBD2 matches at 8 bases. The germline CDR1 and CDR2 sequences are MNHEY and SVGAGI. The CDR3 has 14 residues. After removal of 3 bases from V and 7 bases from J, the junction contained 8 bases not matched to a gene. CDR3 in amino acids: CASSYRAGAGEQYF. CDR3 sequence (DNA): TGTGCCAGCAGTTATCGAGCGGGAGCTGGAGAGCAGTACTTC.

V usage is TRBV11-1 and J usage is TRBJ2-3; 11 positions match TRBD2. The V and J ends lost 9 bases and 7 bases, in that order; junction bases with no gene match: 9. CDR3 length: 14 residues. Looked up from germline, CDR1 is SGHAT and CDR2 is FQDESV (reference sequence). This chain's CDR3 is CASRLAGGPYTQYF. DNA for the CDR3: TGTGCCAGTAGGTTAGCGGGAGGGCCATATACGCAGTATTTT.

V is TRBV19 and J is TRBJ1-5, with TRBD1 matching over 7 bases. The CDR3 has 17 amino acids. Trimming cost V 0 bases and J 1 base; bases outside gene matches: 6. Germline V CDR1 and CDR2: LNHDA, SQIVND (reference sequence). CDR3 loop: CASSIDPGGASNQPQHF. The CDR3 DNA follows: TGTGCCAGTAGTATAGATCCAGGGGGAGCCAGCAATCAGCCCCAGCATTTT.

The chain recombines TRBV7-2 with TRBJ1-1, with D possibly being TRBD1 (5 bases). Trimming cost V 5 bases and J 0 bases, with 10 bases left between them. Germline values: CDR1 SGHTA, CDR2 FQGNSA. There are 14 residues in the CDR3. The CDR3 is CASSQPGMNTEAFF. As DNA, the CDR3 is TGTGCCAGCAGCCAGCCAGGGATGAACACTGAAGCTTTCTTT.

This clone was seen once. The chain has TRBV9 and TRBJ1-1, with D hard to call. Germline values: CDR1 SGDLS, CDR2 YYNGEE. V lost 1 base and J 4 bases, leaving 8 bases between the germline ends. This CDR3 spans 13 amino acids. CDR3 nucleotides: TGTGCCAGCAGCGTAATGGAGAGCACTGAAGCTTTCTTT. Protein: CASSVMESTEAFF.

This clone showed up just once. The V call is TRBV5-1, the J call TRBJ1-4, with TRBD1 matching over 11 bases. The CDR3 runs to 15 residues. Losses at the gene ends were 4 bases for V and 2 bases for J; bases not matched to a gene: 1. Germline V gives CDR1 SGHRS, CDR2 YFSETQ. The CDR3 reads CASSRDRGTNEKLFF. In DNA, the CDR3 is TGCGCCAGCAGCCGGGACAGGGGGACTAATGAAAAACTGTTTTTT.

This clone was counted at least ten times. Other nucleotide sequences in the sample specify the same CDR3. The chain carries TRBV4-1 and TRBJ1-1, with a weak D call TRBD1 (5 bases). V lost 0 bases to trimming and J lost 1 base, with 6 bases between them. The CDR3 sequence is 14 residues long. Germline V gives CDR1 MGHRA, CDR2 YSYEKL. CDR3 amino acids: CASSQDQGNTEAFF. The DNA of the CDR3 is TGCGCCAGCAGCCAAGATCAGGGGAACACTGAAGCTTTCTTT.

The V and J genes are TRBV19 and TRBJ2-3, with 7 bases identical to TRBD2. After removal of 6 bases from V and 0 bases from J, the junction contained 6 bases not matched to a gene. This CDR3 is built from 15 residues. Germline CDR1 LNHDA, CDR2 SQIVND (reference sequence). Written as DNA, the CDR3 is TGTGCCAGTAGAGTCGGCGGGAGAAGCACAGATACGCAGTATTTT. It is translated as CASRVGGRSTDTQYF.

The CDR3 region is CASSDRGNTGELFF. In DNA form, the CDR3 reads TGCGCCAGCAGTGACAGGGGGAACACCGGGGAGCTGTTTTTT. This rearrangement joins TRBV10-2 to TRBJ2-2, with a weak D call TRBD1 (6 bases). The germline V gene encodes CDR1 WSHSY and CDR2 SAAADI. V was trimmed by 3 bases and J by 1 base, leaving 6 bases between them. This CDR3 contains 14 residues.

This sequence joins TRBV19 and TRBJ1-5; TRBD1 aligns across 9 bases. The CDR3 length is 16 residues. J was trimmed by 1 base and V by 4 bases; bases with no gene match: 5. CDR1 and CDR2 (germline): LNHDA, SQIVND (reference sequence). This CDR3 reads CASSTTGTGSNQPQHF. The CDR3 DNA reads TGTGCCAGTAGTACAACCGGGACAGGGAGCAATCAGCCCCAGCATTTT.

The gene calls are TRBV24-1 and TRBJ1-1; D perhaps matches TRBD1 (6 bases). The ends were cut back, 7 bases at V and 11 bases at J, with 22 bases in the middle. Germline V gene data show CDR1 as KGHDR and CDR2 as SFDVKD. The CDR3 sequence is 14 residues long. The DNA for the CDR3 is TGTGCCACCAGCCAGACCGGGACAATTAACAGGGCTTTCTTT. Its protein product is CATSQTGTINRAFF.

The chain uses TRBV6-4 and TRBJ2-1, with 8 bases identical to TRBD2. Germline CDR1 is MRHNA and CDR2 is SNTAGT. V was pared by 3 bases and J by 6 bases, with 4 bases of the junction left unmatched. The CDR3 runs to 14 residues. This CDR3 is CASSDLAGSNEQFF. CDR3 DNA: TGTGCCAGCAGTGATTTAGCGGGGTCCAATGAGCAGTTCTTC.

The chain couples TRBV27 to TRBJ1-4; TRBD1 matches 7 bases. In germline, CDR1 is MNHEY, CDR2 SMNVEV (reference sequence). Germline trimming cut 1 base from V and 6 bases from J; bases unmatched to any gene: 2. The length of the CDR3 is 14 residues. CDR3 protein: CASSLYRGHEKLFF. The CDR3 nucleotides are TGTGCCAGCAGTTTATACAGGGGTCATGAAAAACTGTTTTTT.

The chain combines TRBV11-2 with TRBJ2-5; D uncertain. This CDR3 is 14 amino acids long. The germline V gene encodes CDR1 SGHAT and CDR2 FQNNGV. Trimming pared 3 bases from V and 0 bases from J, leaving 8 bases between. CDR3 sequence: CASSFGRDQETQYF. The CDR3 DNA follows: TGTGCCAGCAGCTTTGGTCGCGACCAAGAGACCCAGTACTTC.

This chain joins TRBV6-4 and TRBJ2-7, with 8 positions matching TRBD2. CDR1 is MRHNA and CDR2 is SNTAGT in the germline V gene. The CDR3 sequence is 14 residues long. The V segment lost 5 bases and the J segment 4 bases; nucleotides outside the gene matches: 7. The CDR3 DNA follows: TGTGCCAGCAGTCGGGAGCGGGAGAGTTACGAGCAGTACTTC. Translation: CASSRERESYEQYF.

The J gene is TRBJ1-5, the V gene TRBV19, with D possibly being TRBD1 (5 bases). The germline V and J ends were trimmed by 8 bases and 7 bases, with 18 bases remaining between them. The CDR3 runs 14 residues. The germline gives CDR1 LNHDA, CDR2 SQIVND (reference sequence). CDR3 bases: TGTGCCAGTCTCGGGACCGTGGGAGGGCAGCCCCAGCATTTT. Protein product: CASLGTVGGQPQHF.

This clone showed up just a few times. The V and J genes are TRBV7-3 and TRBJ1-2, with 9 bases lining up with TRBD1. Looked up from germline, CDR1 is SGHTA and CDR2 is FQGTGA. The ends lost 6 bases at V and 4 bases at J; junction bases unmatched: 6. This CDR3 is 14 amino acids long. The CDR3 DNA reads TGTGCCAGCAGTCAAACAGGGGGCCGCTATGGCTACACCTTC. It translates to CASSQTGGRYGYTF.

V is TRBV28 and J is TRBJ2-7; 7 bases line up with TRBD1. The germline V gene encodes CDR1 MDHEN and CDR2 SYDVKM. CDR3 length equals 16 residues. V was pared by 6 bases and J by 6 bases, with 17 bases of the junction left unmatched. CDR3 sequence reads: CASSLNALTGPGEQYF. CDR3 in DNA: TGTGCCAGCAGCCTAAACGCGTTGACAGGGCCTGGCGAGCAGTACTTC.

V and J are TRBV19 and TRBJ2-1; 9 positions match TRBD1. The CDR3 is 15 amino acids. The J segment lost 9 bases and the V segment lost 2 bases, leaving 8 bases of the junction unmatched. The germline V gene has CDR1 LNHDA and CDR2 SQIVND (reference sequence). The CDR3 bases are TGTGCCAGTAGTATAAGAGGGGACAGGGTAGCTGAGCAGTTCTTC. This sequence encodes CASSIRGDRVAEQFF.

J is TRBJ2-2 and V is TRBV3-1 (or the pseudogene TRBV3-2); 9 bases are shared with TRBD1. V lost 2 bases, J lost 5 bases, and 12 bases stayed unmatched. Per germline, CDR1 LGHDT and CDR2 YNNKEL (reference sequence). The CDR3 is 18 residues long. The CDR3 sequence: CASSQSPVTGGLTGELFF. CDR3 coding DNA: TGTGCCAGCAGCCAAAGCCCGGTTACAGGGGGCTTAACCGGGGAGCTGTTTTTT.